A single sample gave rise to the 20 T cell receptor beta chains below, sequenced in a study of cytotoxic CD8 clonotypes in ibrutinib-treated CLL. Produced via immunoSEQ multiplex PCR; TCRdb's table is partial and in-frame only. This sample has over 150,000 clones, with 81% found just once. The sample consisted of PBMCs, taken after 12 months of ibrutinib treatment. These receptors all stem from a human donor with chronic lymphocytic leukemia.

The V gene is TRBV28, the J gene TRBJ2-7; no firm D call. CDR1 and CDR2 from the germline V gene are MDHEN and SYDVKM. CDR3 length equals 12 residues. The V gene lost 7 bases and the J gene lost 4 bases, with 11 bases spanning the gap. The CDR3 here is CASNKERYEQYF. In DNA, the CDR3 is TGTGCCAGCAATAAGGAAAGGTACGAGCAGTACTTC.

A few counts support this clone. V and J are TRBV6-1 and TRBJ1-6, with 7 bases lining up with TRBD1. With V trimmed by 4 bases and J by 10 bases, 4 bases remained unmatched. The CDR3 covers 13 residues. Germline V gene lookup returns CDR1 MNHNS and CDR2 SASEGT. CDR3 in DNA: TGTGCCAGCAGTGTTCAGGGGGAGTCACCCCTCCACTTT. Protein product: CASSVQGESPLHF.

The rearrangement links TRBV6-5 to TRBJ2-6; D is unresolved. Germline lookup yields CDR1 MNHEY and CDR2 SVGAGI. CDR3 length: 15 amino acids. The V end was cut by 5 bases, the J end by 2 bases, with 10 bases between. Written as DNA, the CDR3 is TGTGCCAGCAGTCCTGCGACTCCTGGGGCCAACGTCCTGACTTTC. Translated, it gives CASSPATPGANVLTF.

The V gene is TRBV2, the J gene TRBJ1-1; no clear D gene. The CDR3 covers 14 residues. The germline gives CDR1 SNHLY, CDR2 FYNNEI. V shed 8 bases and J shed 0 bases, with 13 bases lying between them. For the CDR3, the DNA is TGTGCCAGCCGGGATCAAACCCTGAACACTGAAGCTTTCTTT. Translated, it gives CASRDQTLNTEAFF.

The chain is built from TRBV15 and TRBJ2-5, with no clear D. The V gene's germline CDR1 is LNHNV and CDR2 YYDKDF (reference sequence). Trimming pared 0 bases from V and 4 bases from J, leaving 15 bases between. The CDR3 consists of 16 residues. The CDR3 DNA reads as TGTGCCACCAGCAGAGATGGTTCGCGGCCAGCAGAGACCCAGTACTTC. Residues: CATSRDGSRPAETQYF.

V usage is TRBV4-1 and J usage is TRBJ1-2, with 8 bases lining up with TRBD1. The CDR3 extends over 19 amino acids. The ends lost 0 bases at V and 0 bases at J; junction bases unmatched: 12. Germline CDR1 is MGHRA and CDR2 is YSYEKL. The CDR3 loop is CASSQDRGGQATANYGYTF. CDR3 in DNA: TGCGCCAGCAGCCAAGATAGGGGGGGACAGGCGACAGCTAACTATGGCTACACCTTC.

This sequence joins TRBV27 and TRBJ1-4; a weak D match, TRBD1 (5 bases). Germline values: CDR1 MNHEY, CDR2 SMNVEV (reference sequence). The CDR3 sequence is 13 residues long. V was shortened by 6 bases and J by 10 bases, with 15 bases between the two germline ends. The CDR3 loop is CASSPQGDGKLFF. The CDR3, as DNA: TGTGCCAGCAGCCCGCAAGGGGATGGAAAACTGTTTTTT.

This clone was counted at least ten times. Additional DNA sequences in this sample encode the identical CDR3. J is TRBJ1-5 and V is TRBV4-1, with TRBD1 matching 7 bases. This CDR3 has 15 residues. J lost 3 bases, V lost 3 bases, and 5 bases had no gene match. Germline assignment: CDR1 MGHRA and CDR2 YSYEKL. The CDR3 sequence: CASSHAGTVNQPQHF. The CDR3 bases are TGCGCCAGCAGCCATGCCGGGACAGTCAATCAGCCCCAGCATTTT.

The chain carries TRBV4-1 and TRBJ1-1, with D hard to call. Germline V lookup: CDR1 MGHRA, CDR2 YSYEKL. This CDR3 comprises 16 residues. The ends were cut back, 0 bases at V and 2 bases at J, with 13 bases in the middle. The CDR3 nucleotides are TGCGCCAGCAGCCAAGATTGGAACACGCTCAACACTGAAGCTTTCTTT. This sequence encodes CASSQDWNTLNTEAFF.

The CDR3 here is CSVEGQGGRTDTQYF. The CDR3 DNA is TGCAGCGTCGAGGGTCAAGGGGGCCGGACAGATACGCAGTATTTT. J is TRBJ2-3 and V is TRBV29-1; 7 positions agree with TRBD1. Germline loops: CDR1 SQVTM, CDR2 ANQGSEA. The CDR3 has 15 residues. Trimming removed 6 bases from V and 3 bases from J; junction bases left unmatched: 12.

V usage is TRBV2 and J usage is TRBJ1-3; D unclear. The CDR3 totals 12 residues. Germline V gives CDR1 SNHLY, CDR2 FYNNEI. Trimming stripped 4 bases from V and 2 bases from J, with 3 bases between. DNA for the CDR3: TGTGCCAGCAGTGGAACTGGAAACACCATATATTTT. This sequence encodes CASSGTGNTIYF.

This clone has a single count. V is TRBV7-8 and J is TRBJ2-1, with TRBD2 matching 9 bases. This CDR3 contains 17 residues. The V gene's germline CDR1 is SGHVS and CDR2 FQNEAQ. V lost 0 bases and J lost 7; bases outside the gene matches: 10. The CDR3 nucleotides are TGTGCCAGCAGCTTAGCCCCCCGCGGGAGGGCCGGGAATGAGCAGTTCTTC. It yields the protein CASSLAPRGRAGNEQFF.

The V call is TRBV4-2, the J call TRBJ2-5; 7 nucleotides align to TRBD2. The V gene end was trimmed by 1 base and the J gene end by 3 bases; junction bases not matched to a gene: 8. This CDR3 is built from 16 residues. Germline CDR1 is LGHNA and CDR2 is YNFKEQ. DNA of the CDR3: TGTGCCAGCAGCCAAGCTCGGAGTCTAGCGGAAGAGACCCAGTACTTC. This encodes CASSQARSLAEETQYF.

This sequence joins TRBV7-8 and TRBJ1-5; D is ambiguous. V lost 3 bases and J 5 bases, leaving 14 bases between the germline ends. The germline gives CDR1 SGHVS, CDR2 FQNEAQ. CDR3 length: 15 residues. CDR3 region: CASSLVEGGDQPQHF. The CDR3 DNA reads as TGTGCCAGCAGCTTGGTGGAGGGCGGAGATCAGCCCCAGCATTTT.

The J gene is TRBJ2-7, the V gene TRBV19; 9 nucleotides match TRBD1. V lost 6 bases, J lost 3 bases, and 12 bases stayed unmatched. CDR1 is LNHDA, CDR2 SQIVND, per germline (reference sequence). CDR3 size: 16 residues. For the CDR3, the DNA is TGTGCCAGTAGACCCGGACAGGGGAATAGCCTCTACGAGCAGTACTTC. It specifies CASRPGQGNSLYEQYF. The full variable domain, in which reference TRBV19 and TRBJ2-7 provide the parts outside the CDR3, is DGGITQSPKYLFRKEGQNVTLSCEQNLNHDAMYWYRQDPGQGLRLIYYSQIVNDFQKGDIAEGYSVSREKKESFPLTVTSAQKNPTAFYLCASRPGQGNSLYEQYFGPGTRLTVT.

V is TRBV6-6 and J is TRBJ2-3, with D possibly matching TRBD2 (5 bases). Trimming left V 5 bases short and J 7 bases short, with 10 bases between. The CDR3 covers 12 residues. Germline V CDR1 and CDR2: MNHNY, SVGAGI (reference sequence). CDR3 sequence reads: CASSPSPNTQYF. CDR3 sequence (DNA): TGTGCCAGCAGTCCTAGCCCTAATACGCAGTATTTT.

The V and J genes are TRBV2 and TRBJ2-1, with 7 bases fitting TRBD1. The germline V gene has CDR1 SNHLY and CDR2 FYNNEI. V shed 4 bases and J 4 bases; nucleotides not matched to a gene: 4. CDR3 length: 14 amino acids. CDR3 in amino acids: CASSGTGAYNEQFF. The CDR3 DNA follows: TGTGCCAGCAGTGGTACAGGGGCTTACAATGAGCAGTTCTTC. The variable domain in full, with the rest retrieved from reference TRBV2 and TRBJ2-1, is EPEVTQTPSHQVTQMGQEVILRCVPISNHLYFYWYRQILGQKVEFLVSFYNNEISEKSEIFDDQFSVERPDGSNFTLKIRSTKLEDSAMYFCASSGTGAYNEQFFGPGTRLTVL.

The chain combines TRBV7-8 with TRBJ2-5; D not resolved. The V gene lost 0 bases and the J gene lost 4 bases, with 0 bases spanning the gap. The CDR3 loop spans 11 amino acids. Germline V gene data show CDR1 as SGHVS and CDR2 as FQNEAQ. CDR3 sequence (DNA): TGTGCCAGCAGCTTAGCAGAGACCCAGTACTTC. Its protein product is CASSLAETQYF.

Details on this clone: The same CDR3 also results from other DNA sequences found in this sample. The chain is built from TRBV18 and TRBJ1-2; possibly TRBD1 for D (6 bases). CDR3 length: 14 amino acids. The V and J ends lost 1 base and 2 bases respectively, with 8 bases between them. Germline values: CDR1 KGHSH, CDR2 LQKENI. The DNA of the CDR3 is TGTGCCAGCTCACCACAGGGGGAGAACTATGGCTACACCTTC. It specifies CASSPQGENYGYTF.

The genes are TRBV5-4 and TRBJ2-2; 8 bases agree with TRBD1. CDR3 size: 16 residues. The ends lost 0 bases at V and 4 bases at J; junction bases unmatched: 5. CDR1 and CDR2 (germline): SGHNT, YYREEE (reference sequence). The CDR3 bases are TGTGCCAGCAGCTTGGGAGGCGGACAGGGCACCGGGGAGCTGTTTTTT. Protein sequence: CASSLGGGQGTGELFF.